This TCR beta chain was obtained from a study of blood T cell repertoires in COVID-19. The germline gives CDR1 LNHDA, CDR2 SQIVND (reference sequence). V shed 3 bases, J shed 0 bases, and the junction held 1 base outside the gene matches. The CDR3 consists of 15 residues. TCRdb's table, derived via immunoSEQ multiplex PCR, lists solely in-frame clones and lacks some. The sample lists about 100,000 clones, less than 90% occurring once. The genes are TRBV19 and TRBJ2-2, with 7 positions matching TRBD1. Sequenced sample: peripheral blood. This sequence originates from a man between 65 and 85 years old with active or convalescent COVID-19. Here the CDR3 reads CASSIDRANTGELFF. Written as DNA, the CDR3 is TGTGCCAGTAGTATCGACAGGGCGAACACCGGGGAGCTGTTTTTT.